These 10 T cell receptor beta chains share one sample of origin, sequenced in a study of CD8+ T cells in alopecia areata. Extracted RNA was reverse transcribed, and the resulting cDNA served as sequencing template. The method was immunoSEQ multiplex PCR; TCRdb's version includes in-frame clones alone and lacks a portion of them. The table shows about 100,000 clones, with 59% occurring only once. The material sequenced was CD8+ T cells sorted from blood. The receptors originated from a human donor in good health.

This clone was seen just once. The chain has TRBV2 and TRBJ2-1; TRBD1 agrees at 8 bases. This CDR3 has 15 residues. The germline V gene encodes CDR1 SNHLY and CDR2 FYNNEI. Trimming removed 3 bases from V and 7 bases from J; junction bases left unmatched: 8. The CDR3 is CASSDRQGLENEQFF. Written as DNA, the CDR3 is TGTGCCAGCAGTGACAGACAGGGGTTGGAAAATGAGCAGTTCTTC.

The chain has TRBV5-6 and TRBJ2-5; D not resolved. With 0 bases removed from V and 5 bases from J, the gap between germline ends came to 5 bases. Per germline, CDR1 SGHDT and CDR2 YYEEEE. The CDR3 spans 12 residues. The CDR3 protein is CASSLARETQYF. CDR3 coding DNA: TGTGCCAGCAGCTTGGCCCGGGAGACCCAGTACTTC.

This sequence joins TRBV28 and TRBJ2-1; D is unclear. CDR3 size: 17 residues. Germline CDR1 is MDHEN and CDR2 is SYDVKM. Trimming removed 4 bases from V and 3 bases from J, with 19 bases in between. The CDR3 sequence is CASSSFKTYQGYNEQFF. In DNA, the CDR3 is TGTGCCAGCAGTTCCTTCAAGACTTACCAAGGCTACAATGAGCAGTTCTTC.

This clone was detected a few times. The chain links TRBV30 to TRBJ1-5, with D unclear. This CDR3 comprises 13 residues. CDR1 GTSNPN and CDR2 SVGIG come from the germline V gene (reference sequence). V lost 0 bases, J lost 5 bases, and 8 bases lay in between. CDR3 nucleotide sequence: TGTGCCTGGAGTGTGGGCAGTTATCAGCCCCAGCATTTT. It yields the protein CAWSVGSYQPQHF.

The chain carries TRBV7-9 and TRBJ2-7; a possible D gene is TRBD2 (6 bases). CDR3 length: 13 residues. Trimming removed 5 bases at V and 7 bases at J, with 15 bases between. Germline values: CDR1 SEHNR, CDR2 FQNEAQ (reference sequence). This CDR3 reads CASSPSTSREQYF. CDR3 nucleotides: TGTGCCAGCAGCCCCTCCACTAGCAGAGAGCAGTACTTC.

V usage is TRBV2 and J usage is TRBJ2-1, with D tentatively TRBD1 (6 bases). This CDR3 comprises 11 residues. V shed 6 bases and J shed 10 bases, with 10 bases lying between them. Germline V lookup: CDR1 SNHLY, CDR2 FYNNEI. CDR3 coding DNA: TGTGCCAGCAGAGGGGGATGGGAGCAGTTCTTC. Protein sequence: CASRGGWEQFF.

This chain links TRBV7-3 with TRBJ2-3; no firm D call. The V end was cut by 4 bases, the J end by 6 bases, with 11 bases between. Per the germline V gene, CDR1 is SGHTA and CDR2 is FQGTGA. The CDR3 consists of 13 residues. The CDR3 loop reads CASSSPPADTQYF. The CDR3 bases are TGTGCCAGCAGCTCGCCCCCGGCGGATACGCAGTATTTT.

This rearrangement joins TRBV10-3 to TRBJ2-5, with a possible D match to TRBD1 (6 bases). V lost 6 bases to trimming and J lost 4 bases, with 15 bases between them. Germline V gives CDR1 ENHRY, CDR2 SYGVKD. This CDR3 comprises 14 residues. CDR3 region: CAISRTLRGETQYF. CDR3 nucleotide sequence: TGTGCCATCAGCAGGACCCTCAGGGGAGAGACCCAGTACTTC.

V and J are TRBV27 and TRBJ2-1; D gene uncertain. CDR3 length: 15 residues. Germline CDR1 reads MNHEY; CDR2 reads SMNVEV (reference sequence). V was pared by 5 bases and J by 6 bases, with 17 bases between. The CDR3 nucleotides read TGTGCCAGCAGTGCCGCCCGTTATCCAGGCAATGAGCAGTTCTTC. As protein: CASSAARYPGNEQFF.

This sequence joins TRBV9 and TRBJ1-1; no clear D gene. The germline gives CDR1 SGDLS, CDR2 YYNGEE. V shed 1 base and J shed 6 bases, with 10 bases lying between them. The CDR3 is 13 amino acids. The CDR3 loop reads CASSVLSGSEAFF. The CDR3 DNA reads TGTGCCAGCAGCGTACTGAGTGGGTCTGAAGCTTTCTTT.